These 25 T cell receptor beta chains were sequenced from one sample in a study of cytomegalovirus exposure and HLA in healthy donors. PCR employed 60 Vbeta and 13 Jbeta primers. Sequenced by immunoSEQ multiplex PCR; TCRdb stores in-frame clones only, minus some. The profile covers around 160,000 clones, with roughly 76% appearing a single time and approximately 2% taken by the ten largest. The specimen sequenced was PBMCs. The receptors come from a human donor in good health.

This clone was observed a handful of times. The rearrangement uses TRBV25-1 and TRBJ1-4; 11 nucleotides line up with TRBD1. V lost 1 base, J lost 0 bases, and 1 base stayed unmatched. The CDR3 is made up of 17 amino acids. Germline CDR1 MGHDK, CDR2 SYGVNS. DNA of the CDR3: TGTGCCAGCAGTGAATGGGACAGGGGGGCAACTAATGAAAAACTGTTTTTT. Amino acids: CASSEWDRGATNEKLFF. Full variable domain (remainder filled in from reference TRBV25-1 and TRBJ1-4): EADIYQTPRYLVIGTGKKITLECSQTMGHDKMYWYQQDPGMELHLIHYSYGVNSTEKGDLSSESTVSRIRTEHFPLTLESARPSHTSQYLCASSEWDRGATNEKLFFGSGTQLSVL.

This sequence joins TRBV6-6 and TRBJ2-5, with D unclear. Trimming took off 6 bases at V and 5 bases at J, with 13 bases between the two ends. There are 13 residues in the CDR3. Germline V gives CDR1 MNHNY, CDR2 SVGAGI (reference sequence). CDR3 nucleotide sequence: TGTGCCAGCAGCTACGCAGTTTTTGAGACCCAGTACTTC. Amino acid sequence: CASSYAVFETQYF.

The J gene is TRBJ2-5, the V gene TRBV6-6; D remains ambiguous. Germline V gene lookup returns CDR1 MNHNY and CDR2 SVGAGI (reference sequence). The CDR3 loop spans 13 amino acids. The germline V and J ends were trimmed by 10 bases and 2 bases, with 14 bases remaining between them. The CDR3 protein is CATRRHNQETQYF. The DNA of the CDR3 is TGTGCCACTCGAAGACACAATCAAGAGACCCAGTACTTC.

This clone has more than one count but fewer than ten. This chain joins TRBV25-1 and TRBJ2-3, with a possible D match to TRBD2 (6 bases). V was pared by 2 bases and J by 2 bases, with 11 bases between. Germline lookup yields CDR1 MGHDK and CDR2 SYGVNS. This CDR3 contains 15 residues. The CDR3 is CASSEIGGLTDTQYF. In DNA, the CDR3 is TGTGCCAGCAGTGAAATTGGGGGACTCACAGATACGCAGTATTTT.

In regard to this clone: At one boundary the junction diverges from the germline segment, which might be a read error. The rearrangement links TRBV7-9 to TRBJ2-5, with a tentative D call TRBD1 (6 bases). This CDR3 spans 15 amino acids. Looked up from germline, CDR1 is SEHNR and CDR2 is FQNEAQ (reference sequence). The CDR3 DNA reads TGTGCCAGCAGTTTAGGACAGAGTACCCAAGAGACCCAGTACTTC. Translated, it gives CASSLGQSTQETQYF.

V is TRBV11-2 and J is TRBJ2-7; no clear D. Trimming took 5 bases from V and 0 from J, leaving 17 bases between them. The CDR3 runs 16 residues. Per the germline V gene, CDR1 is SGHAT and CDR2 is FQNNGV. CDR3 nucleotides: TGTGCCAGCAGCCCGTACCTGTCTAGGAGCTCCTACGAGCAGTACTTC. Protein sequence: CASSPYLSRSSYEQYF.

The chain employs TRBV7-9 and TRBJ2-7, with TRBD2 as a possible D gene (5 bases). Germline-derived CDR1 and CDR2 are SEHNR and FQNEAQ (reference sequence). The CDR3 length is 14 residues. V lost 8 bases and J 6 bases, leaving 20 bases between the germline ends. CDR3 protein: CASRSDGPAGEQYF. The CDR3 DNA is TGTGCCAGCCGCTCTGATGGGCCTGCGGGCGAGCAGTACTTC. Full variable domain (rest looked up from reference TRBV7-9 and TRBJ2-7): DTGVSQNPRHKITKRGQNVTFRCDPISEHNRLYWYRQTLGQGPEFLTYFQNEAQLEKSRLLSDRFSAERPKGSFSTLEIQRTEQGDSAMYLCASRSDGPAGEQYFGPGTRLTVT.

The chain joins TRBV7-2 to TRBJ2-3, with 7 bases identical to TRBD1. J was trimmed by 2 bases and V by 6 bases; bases with no gene match: 8. CDR1 and CDR2 from the germline V gene are SGHTA and FQGNSA. The CDR3 loop spans 15 amino acids. CDR3 protein: CASSLRDSYTDTQYF. In nucleotides, the CDR3 is TGTGCCAGCAGTCTAAGGGACAGCTACACAGATACGCAGTATTTT. Together with reference TRBV7-2 and TRBJ2-3, the CDR3 gives the full variable domain: GAGVSQSPSNKVTEKGKDVELRCDPISGHTALYWYRQSLGQGLEFLIYFQGNSAPDKSGLPSDRFSAERTGGSVSTLTIQRTQQEDSAVYLCASSLRDSYTDTQYFGPGTRLTVL.

The V gene is TRBV5-4, the J gene TRBJ1-1; D may be TRBD1 (5 bases). CDR3 length: 13 residues. V gave up 3 bases and J gave up 1 base, with 7 bases separating them. Germline CDR1 SGHNT, CDR2 YYREEE (reference sequence). The CDR3 sequence is CASSSGKNTEAFF. CDR3 in DNA: TGTGCCAGCAGCTCAGGGAAGAACACTGAAGCTTTCTTT.

The chain links TRBV13 to TRBJ2-7; D call uncertain. This CDR3 has 12 amino acids. Per the germline V gene, CDR1 is PRHDT and CDR2 is FYEKMQ (reference sequence). V was shortened by 3 bases and J by 0 bases, with 3 bases between the two germline ends. The DNA for the CDR3 is TGTGCCAGCAGCTTCGTCTCCTACGAGCAGTACTTC. It translates to CASSFVSYEQYF. The full variable domain, with the rest looked up from reference TRBV13 and TRBJ2-7, is AAGVIQSPRHLIKEKRETATLKCYPIPRHDTVYWYQQGPGQDPQFLISFYEKMQSDKGSIPDRFSAQQFSDYHSELNMSSLELGDSALYFCASSFVSYEQYFGPGTRLTVT.

The rearrangement uses TRBV27 and TRBJ2-1, with 8 bases fitting TRBD1. The ends lost 0 bases at V and 2 bases at J; junction bases unmatched: 9. Germline V lookup: CDR1 MNHEY, CDR2 SMNVEV (reference sequence). This CDR3 is built from 18 residues. The chain's CDR3 is CASSLSPGQGKTYNEQFF. The CDR3 DNA is TGTGCCAGCAGTTTATCCCCAGGACAGGGTAAAACCTACAATGAGCAGTTCTTC.

The V and J genes are TRBV10-3 and TRBJ2-7; TRBD1 might be the D (6 bases). Germline CDR1 ENHRY, CDR2 SYGVKD. The CDR3 covers 13 residues. As DNA, the CDR3 is TGTGTGGCACAGGGTGCTCCCGATGGCGAGCAGTACTTC. Residues: CVAQGAPDGEQYF.

The chain carries TRBV5-1 and TRBJ1-3, with a possible D match to TRBD1 (6 bases). This CDR3 region has 15 residues. The V end was cut by 0 bases, the J end by 2 bases, with 9 bases between. The germline V gene has CDR1 SGHRS and CDR2 YFSETQ. In DNA, the CDR3 is TGCGCCAGCAGCTTGGACAGGGCACCTGGAAACACCATATATTTT. It yields the protein CASSLDRAPGNTIYF.

The V and J genes are TRBV5-1 and TRBJ1-1; a weak D match, TRBD1 (5 bases). V lost 3 bases and J 1 base, leaving 13 bases between the germline ends. CDR3 length: 15 residues. Germline CDR1 SGHRS, CDR2 YFSETQ. Written as DNA, the CDR3 is TGCGCCAGCAGCTGGGGGGTGACAGAGAACACTGAAGCTTTCTTT. This codes for CASSWGVTENTEAFF. Full variable domain (rest looked up from reference TRBV5-1 and TRBJ1-1): KAGVTQTPRYLIKTRGQQVTLSCSPISGHRSVSWYQQTPGQGLQFLFEYFSETQRNKGNFPGRFSGRQFSNSRSEMNVSTLELGDSALYLCASSWGVTENTEAFFGQGTRLTVV.

This clone was found once. The chain couples TRBV9 to TRBJ1-1; maybe TRBD1 (6 bases). Trimming took 2 bases from V and 1 from J, leaving 6 bases between them. The CDR3 sequence is 13 residues long. The germline V gene has CDR1 SGDLS and CDR2 YYNGEE. The CDR3 DNA reads TGTGCCAGCAGCGTGACAGGGAACACTGAAGCTTTCTTT. It encodes CASSVTGNTEAFF.

This clone was counted once. The chain's CDR3 is CASSLEAAGGDNEQFF. The CDR3 bases are TGTGCCAGCAGCTTAGAGGCGGCGGGGGGCGACAATGAGCAGTTCTTC. The chain is built from TRBV13 and TRBJ2-1; 8 bases fit TRBD2. Germline V CDR1 and CDR2: PRHDT, FYEKMQ (reference sequence). The J segment lost 5 bases and the V segment lost 1 base, leaving 7 bases of the junction unmatched. This CDR3 has 16 residues.

This clone was observed a few times. Other DNA sequences within the sample encode an identical CDR3. V and J are TRBV5-1 and TRBJ1-3; perhaps TRBD1 as D (5 bases). The V end lost 0 bases, the J end lost 1 base, and 8 bases lay between the germline ends. The V gene's germline CDR1 is SGHRS and CDR2 YFSETQ. The CDR3 has 15 amino acids. The CDR3 spells CASSLEPGSGNTIYF. CDR3 nucleotide sequence: TGCGCCAGCAGCTTGGAGCCAGGGTCTGGAAACACCATATATTTT. Together with reference TRBV5-1 and TRBJ1-3, the CDR3 gives the full variable domain: KAGVTQTPRYLIKTRGQQVTLSCSPISGHRSVSWYQQTPGQGLQFLFEYFSETQRNKGNFPGRFSGRQFSNSRSEMNVSTLELGDSALYLCASSLEPGSGNTIYFGEGSWLTVV.

The V and J genes are TRBV29-1 and TRBJ2-3; the D gene is possibly TRBD2 (5 bases). The CDR3 is made up of 13 amino acids. Germline assignment: CDR1 SQVTM and CDR2 ANQGSEA. Trimming shortened V by 7 bases and J by 5 bases, and 16 bases separated the two germline ends. The CDR3 DNA follows: TGCAGCGGGGGAGATAGTTGGGGAGATACGCAGTATTTT. Translating gives CSGGDSWGDTQYF.

V gene TRBV5-4 combines with J gene TRBJ2-1; 7 nucleotides line up with TRBD2. The CDR3 totals 14 residues. V trimming: 4 bases; J trimming: 5 bases; junction bases outside the gene matches: 6. CDR1 is SGHNT and CDR2 is YYREEE in the germline V gene (reference sequence). The CDR3 loop is CASSTRTRDNEQFF. CDR3 DNA sequence: TGTGCCAGCAGCACCCGGACTAGGGACAATGAGCAGTTCTTC.

In this sample, this clone turned up once. The rearrangement joins TRBV5-1 to TRBJ2-7, with D tentatively TRBD1 (6 bases). The germline CDR1 and CDR2 sequences are SGHRS and YFSETQ. Trimming stripped 0 bases from V and 3 bases from J, with 13 bases between. The CDR3 is 15 amino acids. CDR3 in DNA: TGCGCCAGCAGCTTGGTAGGGCAGGGGCACTACGAGCAGTACTTC. This translates into CASSLVGQGHYEQYF. The complete variable domain, with remaining parts taken from reference TRBV5-1 and TRBJ2-7, reads KAGVTQTPRYLIKTRGQQVTLSCSPISGHRSVSWYQQTPGQGLQFLFEYFSETQRNKGNFPGRFSGRQFSNSRSEMNVSTLELGDSALYLCASSLVGQGHYEQYFGPGTRLTVT.

The chain has TRBV4-1 and TRBJ1-3; D is uncertain. This CDR3 spans 15 amino acids. V was clipped by 2 bases and J by 0 bases, with 8 bases between them. Germline V CDR1 and CDR2: MGHRA, YSYEKL. The CDR3 nucleotides read TGCGCCAGCAGCCAATCGCGCATCTCTGGAAACACCATATATTTT. Its protein is CASSQSRISGNTIYF.

The V call is TRBV15, the J call TRBJ2-1; the match to TRBD2 covers 7 bases. V shed 1 base and J 5 bases; nucleotides not matched to a gene: 11. The CDR3 is 17 residues long. The germline CDR1 and CDR2 sequences are LNHNV and YYDKDF (reference sequence). The CDR3 DNA follows: TGTGCCACCAGCAGAGTAGTTGGCATCGCGGGGGACAATGAGCAGTTCTTC. This gives the protein CATSRVVGIAGDNEQFF.

This clone was seen a handful of times. The chain links TRBV5-6 to TRBJ2-1; D not certain. V was cut by 0 bases and J by 5 bases, with 6 bases left in between. The length of the CDR3 is 13 residues. Germline lookup yields CDR1 SGHDT and CDR2 YYEEEE. This chain's CDR3 is CASSLALDNEQFF. In nucleotides, the CDR3 is TGTGCCAGCAGCTTGGCCTTAGACAATGAGCAGTTCTTC.

This clone has a single count. This chain links TRBV5-1 with TRBJ2-1, with 7 bases aligning to TRBD2. With V trimmed by 6 bases and J by 4 bases, 19 bases remained unmatched. The CDR3 is 18 residues long. Germline CDR1 reads SGHRS; CDR2 reads YFSETQ. CDR3 residues: CASNTIPGGTKKYNEQFF. The CDR3 bases are TGCGCCAGCAACACAATCCCCGGGGGGACTAAAAAATACAATGAGCAGTTCTTC.

The table lists this clone with a few counts. The V gene is TRBV7-9, the J gene TRBJ2-1; a weak D match, TRBD2 (6 bases). With 4 bases removed from V and 0 bases from J, the gap between germline ends came to 22 bases. The germline V gene encodes CDR1 SEHNR and CDR2 FQNEAQ (reference sequence). The CDR3 extends over 19 amino acids. This chain's CDR3 is CASSSTTSGLPISYNEQFF. DNA for the CDR3: TGTGCCAGCAGCTCAACTACGTCGGGACTTCCCATCTCCTACAATGAGCAGTTCTTC. Variable domain in full (rest from reference TRBV7-9 and TRBJ2-1): DTGVSQNPRHKITKRGQNVTFRCDPISEHNRLYWYRQTLGQGPEFLTYFQNEAQLEKSRLLSDRFSAERPKGSFSTLEIQRTEQGDSAMYLCASSSTTSGLPISYNEQFFGPGTRLTVL.